A selection of T cell receptor beta chains follows, all from one sample in a study of shared clonotypes between healthy human individuals. Method: immunoSEQ multiplex PCR; TCRdb's copy keeps in-frame clones and lacks some. In the table there are roughly 2.6 million clones, 90% to 95% of which are singletons. Material for sequencing was naive CD4+ T cells sorted from blood. All receptors derive from a man younger than 35 in good health. The CDR3 runs from the conserved cysteine through the conserved F or W. D genes are given only for firm matches. A row's size may be missing; if present it is once, few, many or a size class.

clone_size: -
d_call: TRBD1
j_call: TRBJ2-7
v_call: TRBV9
cdr3_nt: TGTGCCAGCAGCGGGGGGACAGGAGCTGTCGGCGAGCAGTACTTC
cdr3_aa: CASSGGTGAVGEQYF

clone_size: -
d_call: -
j_call: TRBJ2-2
v_call: TRBV14
cdr3_nt: TGTGCCAGCAGCCAACAGAACACCGGGGAGCTGTTTTTT
cdr3_aa: CASSQQNTGELFF

clone_size: -
d_call: TRBD1
j_call: TRBJ1-4
v_call: TRBV27
cdr3_nt: TGTGCCAGCAGAGGTCCGACAGGGGGCCGGGAAAAACTGTTTTTT
cdr3_aa: CASRGPTGGREKLFF

clone_size: -
d_call: TRBD1
j_call: TRBJ1-2
v_call: TRBV6-4
cdr3_nt: TGTGCCAGCAGTTCGGGACAGGAGGGGTATGGCTACACCTTC
cdr3_aa: CASSSGQEGYGYTF

clone_size: -
d_call: TRBD2
j_call: TRBJ2-5
v_call: TRBV27
cdr3_nt: TGTGCCAGCAGCCCTAGCGGGGCCTTCCAAGAGACCCAGTACTTC
cdr3_aa: CASSPSGAFQETQYF

clone_size: few
d_call: -
j_call: TRBJ1-2
v_call: TRBV10-3
cdr3_nt: TGTGCCATCAGTGAGTCGGACCGGACCTTCTATGGCTACACCTTC
cdr3_aa: CAISESDRTFYGYTF

clone_size: -
d_call: -
j_call: TRBJ1-3
v_call: TRBV11-2
cdr3_nt: TGTGCCAGCAGCTTAGTTCGTGGAGGGCAGGCTGGAAACACCATATATTTT
cdr3_aa: CASSLVRGGQAGNTIYF

clone_size: -
d_call: TRBD1
j_call: TRBJ2-5
v_call: TRBV7-9
cdr3_nt: TGTGCCAGCAGCTTACCCGGACAGGGCGTTCGAGAGACCCAGTACTTC
cdr3_aa: CASSLPGQGVRETQYF

clone_size: once
d_call: -
j_call: TRBJ2-7
v_call: TRBV19
cdr3_nt: TGTGCCAGTAGTAATAGGGGTGACTCGTACGAGCAGTACTTC
cdr3_aa: CASSNRGDSYEQYF

clone_size: -
d_call: -
j_call: TRBJ2-3
v_call: TRBV11-2
cdr3_nt: TGTGCCAGCAGCTGGGCCGGGGTCACAGATACGCAGTATTTT
cdr3_aa: CASSWAGVTDTQYF

clone_size: -
d_call: -
j_call: TRBJ1-5
v_call: TRBV2
cdr3_nt: TGTGCCAGCAGTGGTGAGGCAGTAGGCAATCAGCCCCAGCATTTT
cdr3_aa: CASSGEAVGNQPQHF

clone_size: few
d_call: TRBD1
j_call: TRBJ2-2
v_call: TRBV2
cdr3_nt: TGTGCCAGCAGTGGACAGGGGAACACCGGGGAGCTGTTTTTT
cdr3_aa: CASSGQGNTGELFF

clone_size: -
d_call: TRBD2
j_call: TRBJ2-5
v_call: TRBV5-4
cdr3_nt: TGTGCCAGCAGCGACCCGGGACTAGGTGGGCAGACCCAGTACTTC
cdr3_aa: CASSDPGLGGQTQYF

clone_size: -
d_call: -
j_call: TRBJ2-2
v_call: TRBV28
cdr3_nt: TGTGCCCTACAGAGAGCGAACACCGGGGAGCTGTTTTTT
cdr3_aa: CALQRANTGELFF

clone_size: -
d_call: -
j_call: TRBJ2-7
v_call: TRBV15
cdr3_nt: TGTGCCACCAGCAGAGACTCCTACGAGCAGTACTTC
cdr3_aa: CATSRDSYEQYF

clone_size: -
d_call: TRBD1
j_call: TRBJ2-7
v_call: TRBV6-5
cdr3_nt: TGTGCCACCCGGGGACAGGCTTCCTACGAGCAGTACTTC
cdr3_aa: CATRGQASYEQYF

clone_size: -
d_call: TRBD2
j_call: TRBJ2-3
v_call: TRBV7-3
cdr3_nt: TGTGCCAGCAGTCAAAATAGCGGGGGGGCGAAAGATACGCAGTATTTT
cdr3_aa: CASSQNSGGAKDTQYF

clone_size: -
d_call: -
j_call: TRBJ1-5
v_call: TRBV5-1
cdr3_nt: TGCGCCAGCAGCTTGGGCCCGGGGGCAGGGCTCAATCAGCCCCAGCATTTT
cdr3_aa: CASSLGPGAGLNQPQHF

clone_size: -
d_call: -
j_call: TRBJ1-1
v_call: TRBV19
cdr3_nt: TGTGCCAGTAGTATAGAGGCGGAGCTGAACACTGAAGCTTTCTTT
cdr3_aa: CASSIEAELNTEAFF

clone_size: -
d_call: -
j_call: TRBJ2-7
v_call: TRBV10-2
cdr3_nt: TGCGCCACCCGGACGACGGAGGGTCCCTACGAGCAGTACTTC
cdr3_aa: CATRTTEGPYEQYF

clone_size: -
d_call: TRBD1
j_call: TRBJ2-2
v_call: TRBV7-8
cdr3_nt: TGTGCCAGCAGCTCCCTAACAGGGGGAACCGGGGAGCTGTTTTTT
cdr3_aa: CASSSLTGGTGELFF

clone_size: -
d_call: TRBD1
j_call: TRBJ2-7
v_call: TRBV5-1
cdr3_nt: TGCGCCAGCAGCTTGGATAGGACAGGGTTCTACGAGCAGTACTTC
cdr3_aa: CASSLDRTGFYEQYF

clone_size: -
d_call: TRBD2
j_call: TRBJ2-3
v_call: TRBV5-1
cdr3_nt: TGCGCCAGTCAAATTAGCGGGACTGGCACAGATACGCAGTATTTT
cdr3_aa: CASQISGTGTDTQYF

clone_size: -
d_call: -
j_call: TRBJ2-5
v_call: TRBV7-9
cdr3_nt: TGTGCCAGCTCCGTGGGGGCAAGACCATCCGGGGAGACCCAGTACTTC
cdr3_aa: CASSVGARPSGETQYF

clone_size: -
d_call: -
j_call: TRBJ2-3
v_call: TRBV11-2
cdr3_nt: TGTGCCAGCAGCTTACCCTATACGCAGTATTTT
cdr3_aa: CASSLPYTQYF

clone_size: -
d_call: -
j_call: TRBJ1-5
v_call: TRBV11-3
cdr3_nt: TGTGCCAGCAGCTTAGGACTAGGAGGGCCCTTCCCCTCTAGCAATCAGCCCCAGCATTTT
cdr3_aa: CASSLGLGGPFPSSNQPQHF

clone_size: -
d_call: -
j_call: TRBJ2-3
v_call: TRBV7-2
cdr3_nt: TGTGCCAGCAGCTTAGGGGAAACAGATACGCAGTATTTT
cdr3_aa: CASSLGETDTQYF

clone_size: -
d_call: TRBD2
j_call: TRBJ2-7
v_call: TRBV9
cdr3_nt: TGTGCCAGCAGCCTAGGGACTAGCGCTGCCTACGAGCAGTACTTC
cdr3_aa: CASSLGTSAAYEQYF

clone_size: -
d_call: -
j_call: TRBJ1-1
v_call: TRBV18
cdr3_nt: TGTGCCAGCTCAGCGTCGACGGGAGGAGGCACTGAAGCTTTCTTT
cdr3_aa: CASSASTGGGTEAFF

clone_size: once
d_call: -
j_call: TRBJ1-1
v_call: TRBV10-3
cdr3_nt: TGTGCCATCAGACTGACAGACTCGAACACTGAAGCTTTCTTT
cdr3_aa: CAIRLTDSNTEAFF

clone_size: -
d_call: -
j_call: TRBJ1-6
v_call: TRBV5-6
cdr3_nt: TGTGCCAGCAGCTTGCGTATAGGCGGAAATTCACCCCTCCACTTT
cdr3_aa: CASSLRIGGNSPLHF

clone_size: -
d_call: TRBD2
j_call: TRBJ2-1
v_call: TRBV12-5
cdr3_nt: TGTGCTAGTGGTCCGGGACTAGCGGGGTACAATGAGCAGTTCTTC
cdr3_aa: CASGPGLAGYNEQFF

clone_size: -
d_call: -
j_call: TRBJ2-4
v_call: TRBV14
cdr3_nt: TGTGCCAGCAGCCCGGGCCTGCCCCCAAACATTCAGTACTTC
cdr3_aa: CASSPGLPPNIQYF

clone_size: once
d_call: TRBD2
j_call: TRBJ2-1
v_call: TRBV25-1
cdr3_nt: TGTGCCAGCAGTGAGTTACTAGCGGGAGCGGATGAGCAGTTCTTC
cdr3_aa: CASSELLAGADEQFF

clone_size: -
d_call: TRBD1
j_call: TRBJ1-5
v_call: TRBV19
cdr3_nt: TGTGCCAGTAGTTTGACAGGGGCGAATCAGCCCCAGCATTTT
cdr3_aa: CASSLTGANQPQHF

clone_size: -
d_call: -
j_call: TRBJ1-5
v_call: TRBV4-1
cdr3_nt: TGCGCCAGCAGCCAACGACAGGAGTTCGATCAGCCCCAGCATTTT
cdr3_aa: CASSQRQEFDQPQHF

clone_size: -
d_call: TRBD2
j_call: TRBJ2-2
v_call: TRBV19
cdr3_nt: TGTGCCAGTAGTATCGGTAGCGGGGCGAACACCGGGGAGCTGTTTTTT
cdr3_aa: CASSIGSGANTGELFF

clone_size: -
d_call: TRBD1
j_call: TRBJ2-7
v_call: TRBV4-1
cdr3_nt: TGCGCCAGCAGCCAAGTTGACAGGGATAACTACGAGCAGTACTTC
cdr3_aa: CASSQVDRDNYEQYF

clone_size: -
d_call: -
j_call: TRBJ1-1
v_call: TRBV19
cdr3_nt: TGTGCCAGTAGTTCCTATCGGCAGGGGTTGATGAACACTGAAGCTTTCTTT
cdr3_aa: CASSSYRQGLMNTEAFF

clone_size: few
d_call: -
j_call: TRBJ1-5
v_call: TRBV6-5
cdr3_nt: TGTGCCAGCAGACCCGCCCCAGGAAGGGATCAGCCCCAGCATTTT
cdr3_aa: CASRPAPGRDQPQHF

clone_size: -
d_call: -
j_call: TRBJ1-4
v_call: TRBV27
cdr3_nt: TGTGCCAGCAGTTATAACCCGGGAGAAAAACTGTTTTTT
cdr3_aa: CASSYNPGEKLFF

clone_size: -
d_call: -
j_call: TRBJ1-3
v_call: TRBV2
cdr3_nt: TGTGCCAGCACCGGGGGCTCTGGAAACACCATATATTTT
cdr3_aa: CASTGGSGNTIYF

clone_size: -
d_call: -
j_call: TRBJ1-2
v_call: TRBV6-5
cdr3_nt: TGTGCCAGCAGCCCCGGGGGCTTGATCGGCTACACCTTC
cdr3_aa: CASSPGGLIGYTF

clone_size: -
d_call: TRBD2
j_call: TRBJ2-3
v_call: TRBV5-1
cdr3_nt: TGCGCCAGCAGCCGGCCTAGCGGGTTATCAGATACGCAGTATTTT
cdr3_aa: CASSRPSGLSDTQYF

clone_size: -
d_call: -
j_call: TRBJ1-1
v_call: TRBV6-5
cdr3_nt: TGTGCCAGCAGGTACGCCTCGCGGGCTGAAGCTTTCTTT
cdr3_aa: CASRYASRAEAFF

clone_size: -
d_call: -
j_call: TRBJ2-2
v_call: TRBV5-5
cdr3_nt: TGTGCCAGCAGCGACCAGGGCGCCTCGAACACCGGGGAGCTGTTTTTT
cdr3_aa: CASSDQGASNTGELFF

clone_size: once
d_call: -
j_call: TRBJ2-2
v_call: TRBV7-2
cdr3_nt: TGTGCCAGCAGCTTAGGCGGGTCTAACACCGGGGAGCTGTTTTTT
cdr3_aa: CASSLGGSNTGELFF